These 28 T cell receptor beta chains originate from one sample sequenced in a study of T cells after yellow fever vaccination. TCRdb re-derived calls from the 5' RACE reads in MiXCR, one entry per CDR3 protein. Of 200,000 to 250,000 distinct CDR3 sequences detected, less than 9% appear once; the ten largest clones hold about 0.85%. Sequencing was performed on CD4+ T cells sorted from PBMCs, taken 15 days after the yellow fever booster vaccination. These receptor sequences come from a man aged 30 to 39 who received the YFV17D yellow fever vaccine.

The chain combines TRBV12-3 or TRBV12-4 with TRBJ2-3; unclear D gene. The ends were cut back, 2 bases at V and 8 bases at J, with 11 bases in the middle. The CDR3 is made up of 13 amino acids. DNA of the CDR3: TGTGCCAGCAGTTTACAGCTCGGCGGTACGCAGTATTTT. This sequence encodes CASSLQLGGTQYF.

A remark on this clonotype: A much larger clone lies a single base off, so this may be a read error. The chain links TRBV7-7 to TRBJ2-5, with TRBD2 matching 8 bases. Germline V gene lookup returns CDR1 SSHAT and CDR2 FNYEAQ (reference sequence). This CDR3 spans 15 amino acids. The CDR3 nucleotides read TGTGCTAGCAGCGCCTTAGCGGGGTACCAAAAGACCCAGTACTTC. Translating gives CASSALAGYQKTQYF.

This clonotype came up many times. The chain combines TRBV19 with TRBJ2-1; TRBD2 matches at 11 bases. Unmatched junction bases numbered 7, after V lost 5 bases and J lost 10 bases. Germline CDR1 LNHDA, CDR2 SQIVND (reference sequence). The CDR3 is 14 residues long. CDR3 protein: CASSPGLAVPEQFF. The CDR3 coding sequence is TGTGCCAGTAGTCCGGGACTAGCGGTTCCCGAGCAGTTCTTC.

This clonotype was observed a handful of times. The chain carries TRBV28 and TRBJ2-3; no clear D gene. The CDR3 extends over 14 amino acids. The V gene lost 6 bases and the J gene lost 3 bases, with 13 bases spanning the gap. Germline-derived CDR1 and CDR2 are MDHEN and SYDVKM. The chain's CDR3 is CASSRAQPTDTQYF. CDR3 sequence (DNA): TGTGCCAGCAGCCGTGCCCAACCGACAGATACGCAGTATTTT.

The chain has TRBV5-4 and TRBJ2-1; no firm D call. This CDR3 has 15 residues. Trimming shortened V by 5 bases and J by 0 bases, and 12 bases separated the two germline ends. Germline-derived CDR1 and CDR2 are SGHNT and YYREEE (reference sequence). The CDR3 coding sequence is TGTGCCAGCAGTCCAAGGTTTAGCTCCTACAATGAGCAGTTCTTC. Translating gives CASSPRFSSYNEQFF.

The chain links TRBV6-1 to TRBJ1-2; no clear D gene. The CDR3 is 13 residues long. Between the trimmed V and J ends, which lost 8 bases and 7 bases, there was a span of 17 bases. Per the germline V gene, CDR1 is MNHNS and CDR2 is SASEGT. CDR3 bases: TGTGCCAGCGTCGCCCGGGTGGGAAGTGGCTACACCTTC. Protein product: CASVARVGSGYTF.

This clonotype was recorded at least ten times. The CDR3 region has the DNA TGTGCCAGCTCAATGACTAGCACAGAGACCCAGTACTTC. Its protein is CASSMTSTETQYF. This chain uses TRBV18 with TRBJ2-5; 7 nucleotides line up with TRBD2. This CDR3 comprises 13 residues. Losses at the gene ends were 5 bases for V and 4 bases for J; bases not matched to a gene: 4. Germline assignment: CDR1 KGHSH and CDR2 LQKENI.

This clonotype occurred a few times. The CDR3 loop is CSAPTGTNSNQPQHF. Written as DNA, the CDR3 is TGCAGTGCGCCAACAGGGACTAATAGCAATCAGCCCCAGCATTTT. The genes are TRBV20-1 and TRBJ1-5, with a possible D match to TRBD1 (6 bases). From germline, CDR1 is DFQATT and CDR2 SNEGSKA (reference sequence). Trimming shortened V by 6 bases and J by 0 bases, and 15 bases separated the two germline ends. The CDR3 extends over 15 amino acids.

This clonotype occurred many times. The chain uses TRBV7-2 and TRBJ2-7, with TRBD2 matching 11 bases. This CDR3 is 15 amino acids long. V lost 5 bases to trimming and J lost 6 bases; unmatched junction nucleotides: 9. The V gene's germline CDR1 is SGHTA and CDR2 FQGNSA. This chain's CDR3 is CASSLATSGSSEQYF. CDR3 DNA: TGTGCCAGCAGCCTGGCCACTAGCGGGAGTAGCGAGCAGTACTTC.

This clonotype was recorded many times. CDR3 sequence reads: CASSSEGLAGAAYEQYF. CDR3 in DNA: TGTGCCAGCAGCTCCGAGGGACTAGCGGGAGCCGCCTACGAGCAGTACTTC. The V gene is TRBV11-2, the J gene TRBJ2-7; TRBD2 matches at 14 bases. The CDR3 is made up of 17 amino acids. Germline assignment: CDR1 SGHAT and CDR2 FQNNGV. Unmatched junction bases numbered 7, after V lost 4 bases and J lost 2 bases.

The J gene is TRBJ2-1, the V gene TRBV4-3; D ambiguous. The CDR3 loop spans 13 amino acids. Per the germline V gene, CDR1 is LGHNA and CDR2 is YSLEER. The ends were cut back, 0 bases at V and 12 bases at J, with 12 bases in the middle. The CDR3 protein is CASSQDRTTRQFF. The CDR3 nucleotides read TGCGCCAGCAGCCAAGATCGGACGACGAGGCAGTTCTTC.

J is TRBJ2-1 and V is TRBV5-4, with TRBD2 identical over 12 bases. There are 16 residues in the CDR3. Germline-derived CDR1 and CDR2 are SGHNT and YYREEE (reference sequence). V lost 3 bases, J lost 7 bases, and 8 bases stayed unmatched. The DNA for the CDR3 is TGTGCCAGCAGCTCCCTGACTAGCGGGAGAATAAATGAGCAGTTCTTC. Protein: CASSSLTSGRINEQFF.

The rearrangement uses TRBV7-2 and TRBJ2-7; D possibly matches TRBD1 or TRBD2 (6 bases each). Trimming removed 7 bases from V and 6 bases from J, with 19 bases in between. The CDR3 consists of 14 residues. Germline V CDR1 and CDR2: SGHTA, FQGNSA. CDR3 protein: CASNQGSGAPEQYF. The CDR3 DNA reads TGTGCCAGCAACCAAGGTTCGGGGGCCCCCGAGCAGTACTTC.

This chain uses TRBV27 with TRBJ2-5; D gene unclear. This CDR3 has 13 residues. The germline gives CDR1 MNHEY, CDR2 SMNVEV (reference sequence). V was shortened by 3 bases and J by 5 bases, with 10 bases between the two germline ends. The chain's CDR3 is CASSFGLRETQYF. DNA for the CDR3: TGTGCCAGCAGTTTTGGGCTCCGGGAGACCCAGTACTTC.

This clonotype appeared once. One base away lies a much larger clone, so this may be a sequencing read error. The chain uses TRBV15 and TRBJ2-1; 7 bases align to TRBD2. Trimming removed 4 bases from V and 8 bases from J; junction bases left unmatched: 14. Germline CDR1 LNHNV, CDR2 YYDKDF (reference sequence). CDR3 size: 16 residues. CDR3 sequence (DNA): TGTGCCACCAGCACGCAGGGAGGCGGGAGATTGGATGAGCAGTTCTTC. Translation: CATSTQGGGRLDEQFF.

This clonotype was counted a few times. This chain links TRBV5-6 with TRBJ2-3; D is unresolved. The germline V gene encodes CDR1 SGHDT and CDR2 YYEEEE. Trimming left V 4 bases short and J 2 bases short, with 11 bases between. There are 14 residues in the CDR3. The CDR3 loop reads CASSRQSSTDTQYF. CDR3 nucleotides: TGTGCCAGCAGCAGGCAGAGTTCCACAGATACGCAGTATTTT.

This clonotype has a count of ten or more. The rearrangement uses TRBV4-3 and TRBJ2-1, with a tentative D call TRBD1 (6 bases). The CDR3 contains 12 residues. Germline V gives CDR1 LGHNA, CDR2 YSLEER. V dropped 0 bases and J dropped 9 bases, with 6 bases sitting between them. In DNA, the CDR3 is TGCGCCAGCAGCCAAGAAGGGGGTGAGCAGTTCTTC. This gives the protein CASSQEGGEQFF.

The sample holds many counts of this clonotype. CDR3: CASSALGTGSYEQYF. The CDR3 DNA reads as TGTGCCAGCAGCGCTTTAGGGACAGGGTCCTACGAGCAGTACTTC. The chain employs TRBV7-9 and TRBJ2-7; 9 nucleotides line up with TRBD1. Germline V lookup: CDR1 SEHNR, CDR2 FQNEAQ (reference sequence). Losses at the gene ends were 5 bases for V and 1 base for J; bases not matched to a gene: 6. This CDR3 is 15 amino acids long.

The rearrangement links TRBV3-1 to TRBJ1-2, with no clear D. Between the trimmed V and J ends, which lost 0 bases and 8 bases, there was a span of 7 bases. The CDR3 extends over 12 amino acids. The germline CDR1 and CDR2 sequences are LGHDT and YNNKEL (reference sequence). CDR3 region: CASSQDPDGYTF. The CDR3 nucleotides are TGTGCCAGCAGCCAAGACCCGGACGGCTACACCTTC.

This clonotype was counted only a few times. This chain connects TRBV6-5 to TRBJ2-7; 8 nucleotides agree with TRBD1. Germline CDR1 and CDR2: MNHEY and SVGAGI. The CDR3 length is 14 residues. Trimming at V came to 0 bases and at J to 3 bases, leaving 1 base not matched to a gene. The CDR3 sequence is CASSYSTGDYEQYF. CDR3 nucleotide sequence: TGTGCCAGCAGTTACTCGACAGGGGACTACGAGCAGTACTTC.

This clonotype is categorized as medium-sized. The chain uses TRBV5-1 and TRBJ2-1, with D perhaps assigned TRBD1 or TRBD2 (5 bases each). Germline V gives CDR1 SGHRS, CDR2 YFSETQ. Trimming pared 6 bases from V and 1 base from J, leaving 20 bases between. The CDR3 contains 17 residues. Here the CDR3 DNA reads TGCGCCAGCACCACTGGGGCCTGGACTGGGTCCTACAATGAGCAGTTCTTC. Translating gives CASTTGAWTGSYNEQFF.

The V gene is TRBV4-3, the J gene TRBJ2-5, with D hard to call. CDR1 is LGHNA, CDR2 YSLEER, per germline. This CDR3 has 13 residues. The germline V and J ends were trimmed by 1 base and 5 bases, with 8 bases remaining between them. CDR3 DNA sequence: TGCGCCAGCAGCCAAGCTCCTCTGGAGACCCAGTACTTC. It is translated as CASSQAPLETQYF.

This clonotype was counted a few times. The rearrangement joins TRBV19 to TRBJ2-3; 12 bases agree with TRBD2. Germline assignment: CDR1 LNHDA and CDR2 SQIVND (reference sequence). The CDR3 contains 15 residues. J lost 4 bases, V lost 10 bases, and 9 bases had no gene match. The CDR3 bases are TGTGCCACCGCACGGACTAGCGGGAAGGCAGATACGCAGTATTTT. It translates to CATARTSGKADTQYF.

J is TRBJ2-7 and V is TRBV9, with TRBD2 matching over 8 bases. J lost 6 bases, V lost 0 bases, and 11 bases had no gene match. The CDR3 consists of 16 residues. CDR1 SGDLS and CDR2 YYNGEE come from the germline V gene. The CDR3 nucleotides are TGTGCCAGCAGCGTAGTTAACGGGAGGGCCTTCCGCGAGCAGTACTTC. Amino acids: CASSVVNGRAFREQYF.

This clonotype was detected ten times or more. The chain joins TRBV7-2 to TRBJ2-2, with 9 bases aligning to TRBD2. The germline CDR1 and CDR2 sequences are SGHTA and FQGNSA. The CDR3 consists of 16 residues. The V segment lost 5 bases and the J segment 10 bases; nucleotides outside the gene matches: 14. The CDR3 spells CASSNGPSGIPEELFF. CDR3 DNA: TGTGCCAGCAGCAACGGCCCTAGCGGGATCCCGGAGGAGCTGTTTTTT.

This clonotype was counted many times. The chain links TRBV5-1 to TRBJ2-1, with 9 nucleotides matching TRBD2. J was trimmed by 4 bases and V by 7 bases; bases with no gene match: 9. Germline assignment: CDR1 SGHRS and CDR2 YFSETQ. The CDR3 totals 15 residues. The DNA of the CDR3 is TGCGCCAGCCGATTTAGCGGGAGCCCTTACAATGAGCAGTTCTTC. Translated: CASRFSGSPYNEQFF.

This clonotype was found many times. CDR3 amino acids: CSARDPRGHTTGELFF. The DNA for the CDR3 is TGCAGTGCTAGAGATCCCCGAGGGCACACGACCGGGGAGCTGTTTTTT. The V and J genes are TRBV20-1 and TRBJ2-2; D might be TRBD2 (5 bases). The CDR3 has 16 residues. Germline V gene sequence: CDR1 DFQATT, CDR2 SNEGSKA (reference sequence). V dropped 0 bases and J dropped 5 bases, with 16 bases sitting between them.

This clonotype was observed many times. The V gene is TRBV7-9, the J gene TRBJ2-5; 8 bases are a match to TRBD1. V was pared by 5 bases and J by 1 base, with 6 bases of the junction left unmatched. The CDR3 length is 15 residues. The germline V gene encodes CDR1 SEHNR and CDR2 FQNEAQ (reference sequence). The chain's CDR3 is CASSAQDRAQETQYF. As DNA, the CDR3 is TGTGCCAGCAGCGCCCAGGACAGGGCCCAAGAGACCCAGTACTTC.